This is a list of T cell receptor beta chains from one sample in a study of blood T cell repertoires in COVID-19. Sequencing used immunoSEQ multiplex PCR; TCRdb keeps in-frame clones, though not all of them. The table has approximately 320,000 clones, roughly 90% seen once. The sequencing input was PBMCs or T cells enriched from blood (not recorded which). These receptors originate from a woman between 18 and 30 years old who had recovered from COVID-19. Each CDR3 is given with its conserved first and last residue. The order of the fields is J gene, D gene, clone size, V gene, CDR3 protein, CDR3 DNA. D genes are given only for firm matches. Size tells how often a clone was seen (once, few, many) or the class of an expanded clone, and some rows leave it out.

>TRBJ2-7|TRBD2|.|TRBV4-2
CASSHDGTTYEQYF
TGTGCCAGCAGCCACGACGGGACTACCTACGAGCAGTACTTC
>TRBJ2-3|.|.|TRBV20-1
CSASDVGQWSADTQYF
TGCAGTGCTAGTGATGTGGGGCAATGGAGTGCAGATACGCAGTATTTT
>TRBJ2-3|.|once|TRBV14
CASSQESYSGRSTDTQYF
TGTGCCAGCAGCCAAGAATCGTATAGCGGACGTAGCACAGATACGCAGTATTTT
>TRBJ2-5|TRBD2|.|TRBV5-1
CASSLWSGDQETQYF
TGCGCCAGCAGCTTATGGAGCGGGGACCAAGAGACCCAGTACTTC
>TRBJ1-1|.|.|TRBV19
CASSIQGPGNTEAFF
TGTGCCAGTAGTATTCAGGGTCCCGGGAACACTGAAGCTTTCTTT
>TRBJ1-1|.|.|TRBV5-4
CASSGGRSEAFF
TGTGCCAGCAGCGGGGGGAGGTCTGAAGCTTTCTTT
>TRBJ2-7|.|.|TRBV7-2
CASSQGVSQYF
TGTGCCAGCAGCCAAGGGGTTTCGCAGTACTTC
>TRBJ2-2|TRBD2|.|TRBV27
CASSTGLAPFSYTGELFF
TGTGCCAGCAGTACCGGACTAGCCCCATTCTCCTACACCGGGGAGCTGTTTTTT
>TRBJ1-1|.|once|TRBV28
CASSLRGYPEAFF
TGTGCCAGCAGTTTAAGAGGTTACCCTGAAGCTTTCTTT
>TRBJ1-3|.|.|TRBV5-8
CASSRGRGPISGLDTIYF
TGTGCCAGCAGCCGTGGGCGGGGTCCGATATCTGGGCTGGACACCATATATTTT
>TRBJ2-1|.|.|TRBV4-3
CASSRDLSSYNEQFF
TGCGCCAGCAGCCGAGACCTAAGCTCCTACAATGAGCAGTTCTTC
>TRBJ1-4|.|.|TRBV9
CASSVGGLSEKLFF
TGTGCCAGCAGCGTCGGGGGATTGAGTGAAAAACTGTTTTTT
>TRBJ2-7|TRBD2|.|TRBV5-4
CASSLVQREDSYEQYF
TGTGCCAGCAGCTTGGTTCAGCGGGAGGACTCCTACGAGCAGTACTTC
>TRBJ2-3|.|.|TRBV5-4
CASSLGQPTDTQYF
TGTGCCAGCAGCTTGGGACAGCCCACAGATACGCAGTATTTT
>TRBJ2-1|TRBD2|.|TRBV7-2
CASSLAGRGGSGEQFF
TGTGCCAGCAGCTTAGCTGGTCGGGGGGGATCAGGGGAGCAGTTCTTC
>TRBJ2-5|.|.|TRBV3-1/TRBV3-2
CASSHCSRVLAINQETQYF
TGTGCCAGCAGCCACTGTAGTAGGGTACTAGCAATTAATCAAGAGACCCAGTACTTC
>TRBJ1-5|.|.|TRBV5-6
CASSSRVRNQPQHF
TGTGCCAGCAGCAGCAGGGTACGCAATCAGCCCCAGCATTTT
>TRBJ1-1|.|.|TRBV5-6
CASSLGGNAEAFF
TGTGCCAGCAGCTTGGGAGGGAACGCTGAAGCTTTCTTT
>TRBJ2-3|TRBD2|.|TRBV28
CASSLFRGGGLGDTQYF
TGTGCCAGCAGTCTCTTTCGGGGCGGGGGTTTGGGGGATACGCAGTATTTT
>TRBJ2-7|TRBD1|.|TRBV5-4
CASSHGQGIYEQYF
TGTGCCAGCAGCCATGGACAGGGGATCTACGAGCAGTACTTC